A single sample is the source of the 23 T cell receptor beta chains below, sequenced in a study of blood T cell repertoires in COVID-19. Assay used: immunoSEQ multiplex PCR; TCRdb lists only in-frame clones, some missing. The data show about 230,000 clones, around 84% seen once. Material for sequencing was peripheral blood. These receptors all stem from a man aged 40-49 years who had recovered from COVID-19.

The J gene is TRBJ1-4, the V gene TRBV29-1; D might be TRBD1 (6 bases). The CDR3 sequence is 14 residues long. The V end lost 7 bases, the J end lost 5 bases, and 17 bases lay between the germline ends. CDR1 is SQVTM, CDR2 ANQGSEA, per germline. CDR3 residues: CSASLGRGNEKLFF. The CDR3 region has the DNA TGCAGCGCCTCCCTGGGCAGGGGAAATGAAAAACTGTTTTTT.

This chain uses TRBV5-4 with TRBJ2-5; 7 nucleotides align to TRBD2. V shed 6 bases, J shed 4 bases, and the junction held 6 bases outside the gene matches. The V gene's germline CDR1 is SGHNT and CDR2 YYREEE (reference sequence). There are 13 residues in the CDR3. CDR3 sequence: CASTMGGGETQYF. In DNA form, the CDR3 reads TGTGCCAGCACCATGGGGGGGGGAGAGACCCAGTACTTC. Together with reference TRBV5-4 and TRBJ2-5, the CDR3 gives the full variable domain: ETGVTQSPTHLIKTRGQQVTLRCSSQSGHNTVSWYQQALGQGPQFIFQYYREEENGRGNFPPRFSGLQFPNYSSELNVNALELDDSALYLCASTMGGGETQYFGPGTRLLVL.

The chain uses TRBV5-1 and TRBJ1-2, with 9 bases identical to TRBD1. CDR1 is SGHRS and CDR2 is YFSETQ in the germline V gene. J gave up 7 bases and V 0 bases, and 4 bases lay outside the gene matches. The CDR3 has 14 amino acids. In DNA, the CDR3 is TGCGCCAGCAGCTTGGAAACAGGGGGCCTTGGCTACACCTTC. This translates into CASSLETGGLGYTF.

The V call is TRBV6-5, the J call TRBJ1-5; TRBD1 aligns across 7 bases. Looked up from germline, CDR1 is MNHEY and CDR2 is SVGAGI. The J segment lost 0 bases and the V segment lost 6 bases, leaving 5 bases of the junction unmatched. The CDR3 is 15 amino acids. CDR3 nucleotides: TGTGCCAGCAGACCACAGGGGTATAGCAATCAGCCCCAGCATTTT. Translated: CASRPQGYSNQPQHF.

The chain carries TRBV13 and TRBJ1-1; D remains unclear. CDR1 and CDR2 (germline): PRHDT, FYEKMQ (reference sequence). V lost 11 bases and J lost 1, with 11 bases in between. CDR3 length equals 12 residues. The CDR3 region has the DNA TGTGCCGCAGGAGGGAGGAACACTGAAGCTTTCTTT. Its translation: CAAGGRNTEAFF.

This chain links TRBV19 with TRBJ1-3, with TRBD1 identical over 9 bases. Germline values: CDR1 LNHDA, CDR2 SQIVND (reference sequence). Losses at the gene ends were 2 bases for V and 8 bases for J; bases not matched to a gene: 7. This CDR3 has 15 residues. The CDR3 DNA sequence: TGTGCCAGTAGTATAATGACAGGGGGTAGGGACACCATATATTTT. Amino acids: CASSIMTGGRDTIYF. The full variable domain, its missing parts supplied by reference TRBV19 and TRBJ1-3, is DGGITQSPKYLFRKEGQNVTLSCEQNLNHDAMYWYRQDPGQGLRLIYYSQIVNDFQKGDIAEGYSVSREKKESFPLTVTSAQKNPTAFYLCASSIMTGGRDTIYFGEGSWLTVV.

This clone was seen more than once but under ten times. Other nucleotide sequences from this sample produce the same CDR3. V and J are TRBV5-1 and TRBJ1-2; 8 nucleotides line up with TRBD1. The CDR3 runs to 13 residues. V was pared by 4 bases and J by 8 bases, with 7 bases of the junction left unmatched. Germline-derived CDR1 and CDR2 are SGHRS and YFSETQ. The CDR3 loop reads CASSPGTGSGYTF. The CDR3 nucleotides are TGCGCCAGCAGCCCGGGGACAGGCAGCGGCTACACCTTC.

The CDR3 loop reads CASSLATIGGQYF. CDR3 bases: TGTGCCAGCAGCTTAGCGACCATCGGCGGGCAGTACTTC. This chain connects TRBV7-9 to TRBJ2-7; D not resolved. Trimming left V 0 bases short and J 9 bases short, with 12 bases between. Germline assignment: CDR1 SEHNR and CDR2 FQNEAQ (reference sequence). The CDR3 runs 13 residues.

The V gene is TRBV7-2, the J gene TRBJ2-7; D possibly corresponds to TRBD2 (6 bases). The CDR3 has 14 amino acids. V lost 2 bases to trimming and J lost 2 bases, with 10 bases between them. CDR1 and CDR2 from the germline V gene are SGHTA and FQGNSA. CDR3 loop: CASSLQGGPYEQYF. The DNA for the CDR3 is TGTGCCAGCAGCTTACAGGGAGGCCCCTACGAGCAGTACTTC.

V is TRBV19 and J is TRBJ1-3; D unresolved. Germline values: CDR1 LNHDA, CDR2 SQIVND (reference sequence). This CDR3 contains 15 residues. Trimming took off 4 bases at V and 0 bases at J, with 10 bases between the two ends. CDR3 residues: CASSTKADSGNTIYF. In nucleotides, the CDR3 is TGTGCCAGTAGTACTAAAGCGGACTCTGGAAACACCATATATTTT.

The rearrangement joins TRBV18 to TRBJ1-6, with 8 bases fitting TRBD1. Germline V lookup: CDR1 KGHSH, CDR2 LQKENI. The CDR3 runs 16 residues. V dropped 3 bases and J dropped 5; count of bases not matched to a gene: 6. The CDR3 spells CASSPYGQGNNSPLHF. DNA for the CDR3: TGTGCCAGCTCACCGTACGGACAGGGCAATAATTCACCCCTCCACTTT. The whole variable domain, filled in from reference TRBV18 and TRBJ1-6, reads NAGVMQNPRHLVRRRGQEARLRCSPMKGHSHVYWYRQLPEEGLKFMVYLQKENIIDESGMPKERFSAEFPKEGPSILRIQQVVRGDSAAYFCASSPYGQGNNSPLHFGNGTRLTVT.

The gene calls are TRBV2 and TRBJ1-6, with D unresolved. Per the germline V gene, CDR1 is SNHLY and CDR2 is FYNNEI. Trimming left V 8 bases short and J 7 bases short, with 12 bases between. The CDR3 is 13 amino acids. DNA for the CDR3: TGTGCCAGCTCAGCGCAGTCCAATTCACCCCTCCACTTT. Its protein is CASSAQSNSPLHF.

This chain connects TRBV7-2 to TRBJ1-6, with 8 bases aligning to TRBD1. Germline V CDR1 and CDR2: SGHTA, FQGNSA. This CDR3 region has 16 residues. V lost 5 bases and J lost 6; bases outside the gene matches: 9. This CDR3 is CASSPTGATSNSPLHF. The CDR3 DNA reads TGTGCCAGCAGCCCGACAGGGGCGACCAGTAATTCACCCCTCCACTTT.

This clone was seen repeatedly, ten times or more. This CDR3 is CASSLLPSGRPGVALHF. CDR3 nucleotides: TGTGCCAGCAGCTTACTCCCATCTGGCAGGCCGGGGGTGGCCCTCCACTTT. V and J are TRBV7-2 and TRBJ1-6, with a possible D match to TRBD1 (5 bases). The ends were cut back, 2 bases at V and 14 bases at J, with 25 bases in the middle. The CDR3 loop spans 17 amino acids. Germline V gene lookup returns CDR1 SGHTA and CDR2 FQGNSA.

This chain connects TRBV6-5 to TRBJ2-3, with no clear D. Trimming left V 8 bases short and J 7 bases short, with 16 bases between. The germline CDR1 and CDR2 sequences are MNHEY and SVGAGI. There are 13 residues in the CDR3. CDR3 coding DNA: TGTGCCAGCTTCCGGCTTGGCGGCAATACGCAGTATTTT. Translating gives CASFRLGGNTQYF.

The chain employs TRBV5-1 and TRBJ2-7; D perhaps matches TRBD2 (6 bases). Germline V gene lookup returns CDR1 SGHRS and CDR2 YFSETQ. Trimming removed 9 bases from V and 2 bases from J, with 21 bases in between. The CDR3 is made up of 15 amino acids. Written as DNA, the CDR3 is TGCGCCAACCCACCCGAAGGGACTTTTACCTACGAGCAGTACTTC. Amino acids: CANPPEGTFTYEQYF.

V is TRBV6-5 and J is TRBJ1-2, with D tentatively TRBD1 (5 bases). The V end lost 0 bases, the J end lost 2 bases, and 10 bases lay between the germline ends. Germline values: CDR1 MNHEY, CDR2 SVGAGI. This CDR3 is 15 amino acids long. Here the CDR3 reads CASSYSIGVNYGYTF. The CDR3 DNA sequence: TGTGCCAGCAGTTACTCGATAGGGGTAAACTATGGCTACACCTTC.

The rearrangement uses TRBV9 and TRBJ2-7; 7 bases line up with TRBD2. V shed 0 bases and J 6 bases; nucleotides not matched to a gene: 6. Germline values: CDR1 SGDLS, CDR2 YYNGEE. The CDR3 spans 14 residues. CDR3 loop: CASSVGGRKVEQYF. CDR3 coding DNA: TGTGCCAGCAGCGTAGGCGGGAGAAAGGTCGAGCAGTACTTC. The whole variable domain, filled in from reference TRBV9 and TRBJ2-7, reads DSGVTQTPKHLITATGQRVTLRCSPRSGDLSVYWYQQSLDQGLQFLIQYYNGEERAKGNILERFSAQQFPDLHSELNLSSLELGDSALYFCASSVGGRKVEQYFGPGTRLTVT.

V is TRBV24-1 and J is TRBJ2-1; D perhaps matches TRBD2 (6 bases). Germline V gene data show CDR1 as KGHDR and CDR2 as SFDVKD. The CDR3 sequence is 15 residues long. The V and J ends lost 6 bases and 0 bases respectively, with 11 bases between them. The CDR3 nucleotides are TGTGCCACCAGTACGCGGGAAGGCTCCTACAATGAGCAGTTCTTC. Protein: CATSTREGSYNEQFF.

This rearrangement joins TRBV18 to TRBJ2-7; 9 bases are shared with TRBD1. This CDR3 spans 13 amino acids. CDR1 and CDR2 from the germline V gene are KGHSH and LQKENI. The V segment lost 5 bases and the J segment 3 bases; nucleotides outside the gene matches: 2. In DNA, the CDR3 is TGTGCCAGCTCAACGACAGGGGGCTACGAGCAGTACTTC. This sequence encodes CASSTTGGYEQYF.

V gene TRBV30 combines with J gene TRBJ2-1; 9 bases line up with TRBD2. Germline CDR1 is GTSNPN and CDR2 is SVGIG (reference sequence). V lost 3 bases, J lost 2 bases, and 2 bases stayed unmatched. This CDR3 is 14 amino acids long. The CDR3 region is CAWSAGGTYNEQFF. As DNA, the CDR3 is TGTGCCTGGAGCGCGGGGGGGACCTACAATGAGCAGTTCTTC.

The chain couples TRBV6-6 to TRBJ2-7, with a tentative D call TRBD1 (6 bases). Germline CDR1 and CDR2: MNHNY and SVGAGI (reference sequence). V was trimmed by 6 bases and J by 0 bases, leaving 24 bases between them. This CDR3 spans 18 amino acids. CDR3 protein: CASSRPRIRGGTSYEQYF. CDR3 bases: TGTGCCAGCAGCCGACCGCGGATTAGAGGGGGAACCTCCTACGAGCAGTACTTC.

The rearrangement joins TRBV5-1 to TRBJ2-1, with a possible D match to TRBD2 (7 bases). CDR3 length equals 14 residues. V lost 5 bases, J lost 5 bases, and 14 bases lay in between. Germline V CDR1 and CDR2: SGHRS, YFSETQ. This chain's CDR3 is CASRVPGGHNEQFF. CDR3 bases: TGCGCCAGCAGGGTCCCGGGGGGCCACAATGAGCAGTTCTTC.